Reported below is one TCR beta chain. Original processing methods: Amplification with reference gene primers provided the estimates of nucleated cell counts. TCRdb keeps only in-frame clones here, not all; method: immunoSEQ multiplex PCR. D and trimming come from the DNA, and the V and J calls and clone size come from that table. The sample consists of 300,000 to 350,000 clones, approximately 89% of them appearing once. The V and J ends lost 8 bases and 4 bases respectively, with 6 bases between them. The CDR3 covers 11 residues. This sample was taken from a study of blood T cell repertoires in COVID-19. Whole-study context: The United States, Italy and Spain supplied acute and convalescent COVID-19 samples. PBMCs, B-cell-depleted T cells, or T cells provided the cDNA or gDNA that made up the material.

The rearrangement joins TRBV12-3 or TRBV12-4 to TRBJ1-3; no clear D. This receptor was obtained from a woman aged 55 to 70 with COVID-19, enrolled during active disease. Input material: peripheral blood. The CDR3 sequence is CASPVGNTIYF. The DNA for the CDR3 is TGTGCCAGCCCCGTCGGAAACACCATATATTTT.